Below are 9 T cell receptor beta chains sequenced from a single sample in a study of T cell repertoires in cytomegalovirus infection. From the reads, TCRdb called clonotypes with MiXCR, one entry per CDR3 protein. Here the sample spans 200,000 to 250,000 distinct CDR3 sequences, about 12% being singletons. The sequencing sample was made of PBMCs. Source of these receptors: a human donor in good health (CMV status not recorded). Some clones in this sample may be carry-over from other donors' samples.

The gene calls are TRBV7-3 and TRBJ2-2; 9 bases are shared with TRBD2. The CDR3 sequence is 15 residues long. J was trimmed by 8 bases and V by 5 bases; bases with no gene match: 9. Germline V gene sequence: CDR1 SGHTA, CDR2 FQGTGA. CDR3 amino acids: CASSPRTSAAGELFF. The CDR3 nucleotides read TGTGCCAGCAGCCCACGGACTAGCGCGGCTGGGGAGCTGTTTTTT.

This clonotype was recorded a few times. Here the CDR3 reads CASGRANQPQHF. CDR3 DNA: TGTGCCAGCGGCAGGGCAAATCAGCCCCAGCATTTT. This chain links TRBV2 with TRBJ1-5, with D maybe TRBD1 (5 bases). Between the trimmed V and J ends, which lost 8 bases and 4 bases, there was a span of 9 bases. This CDR3 region has 12 residues. The germline gives CDR1 SNHLY, CDR2 FYNNEI. The entire variable domain, with the rest obtained from reference TRBV2 and TRBJ1-5, is as follows: EPEVTQTPSHQVTQMGQEVILRCVPISNHLYFYWYRQILGQKVEFLVSFYNNEISEKSEIFDDQFSVERPDGSNFTLKIRSTKLEDSAMYFCASGRANQPQHFGDGTRLSIL.

In its sample, this clonotype was seen many times. The V and J genes are TRBV7-3 and TRBJ2-7, with D tentatively TRBD1 (6 bases). The V end lost 4 bases, the J end lost 1 base, and 11 bases lay between the germline ends. The V gene's germline CDR1 is SGHTA and CDR2 FQGTGA. The CDR3 covers 14 residues. The CDR3: CASSSATGSYEQYF. Written as DNA, the CDR3 is TGTGCCAGCAGCTCCGCCACAGGGTCCTACGAGCAGTACTTC.

V gene TRBV28 combines with J gene TRBJ2-6; the match to TRBD1 covers 7 bases. Losses at the gene ends were 5 bases for V and 2 bases for J; bases not matched to a gene: 6. The CDR3 runs 16 residues. Germline CDR1 is MDHEN and CDR2 is SYDVKM. CDR3 sequence: CASSPSQGAGANVLTF. The CDR3 nucleotides read TGTGCCAGCAGTCCTAGCCAGGGGGCTGGGGCCAACGTCCTGACTTTC. Full variable domain (missing parts from reference TRBV28 and TRBJ2-6): DVKVTQSSRYLVKRTGEKVFLECVQDMDHENMFWYRQDPGLGLRLIYFSYDVKMKEKGDIPEGYSVSREKKERFSLILESASTNQTSMYLCASSPSQGAGANVLTFGAGSRLTVL.

This clonotype was seen repeatedly, ten times or more. V usage is TRBV20-1 and J usage is TRBJ2-7; perhaps D is TRBD1 or TRBD2 (5 bases each). This CDR3 has 14 amino acids. Between the trimmed V and J ends, which lost 5 bases and 3 bases, there was a span of 17 bases. CDR1 and CDR2 (germline): DFQATT, SNEGSKA (reference sequence). The CDR3 spells CSAWGSGTRYEQYF. The CDR3 DNA is TGCAGTGCTTGGGGCAGCGGTACGCGCTACGAGCAGTACTTC.

J is TRBJ2-7 and V is TRBV7-2; either TRBD1 or TRBD2 may fit D (5 bases each). Trimming removed 1 base from V and 2 bases from J, with 12 bases in between. CDR3 length: 15 residues. Germline V lookup: CDR1 SGHTA, CDR2 FQGNSA. This chain's CDR3 is CASSLGVGTAYEQYF. The CDR3 DNA reads TGTGCCAGCAGCTTAGGGGTAGGGACGGCCTACGAGCAGTACTTC.

The chain links TRBV6-2 or TRBV6-3 to TRBJ2-3; 8 bases are a match to TRBD2. CDR1 and CDR2 from the germline V gene are MNHEY and SVGEGT. CDR3 size: 14 residues. Trimming at V came to 6 bases and at J to 4 bases, leaving 6 bases not matched to a gene. CDR3 sequence: CASSGGGHADTQYF. As DNA, the CDR3 is TGTGCCAGCAGCGGCGGGGGGCACGCAGATACGCAGTATTTT.

The V and J genes are TRBV7-2 and TRBJ2-3; 7 bases map to TRBD2. V lost 6 bases, J lost 2 bases, and 2 bases stayed unmatched. CDR1 is SGHTA and CDR2 is FQGNSA in the germline V gene. The CDR3 loop spans 13 amino acids. The CDR3 sequence is CASSLADTDTQYF. CDR3 bases: TGTGCCAGCAGTCTAGCGGACACAGATACGCAGTATTTT.

This clonotype was found many times. The V gene is TRBV5-6, the J gene TRBJ1-1, with a possible D match to TRBD1 (6 bases). Germline V gives CDR1 SGHDT, CDR2 YYEEEE. This CDR3 has 16 residues. Trimming left V 0 bases short and J 2 bases short, with 14 bases between. CDR3 residues: CASSLAGRGTNTEAFF. The CDR3 nucleotides read TGTGCCAGCAGCTTGGCGGGCAGGGGTACCAACACTGAAGCTTTCTTT.